This T cell receptor (beta chain) was captured by sequencing in a study of T-cell memory formation after mild COVID-19. Study summary: The two donors had largely donor-specific TCR clusters. Findings and limits, study-wide: SARS-CoV-2 specificity was not confirmed for second-wave clones peaking on day 37.

Libraries for TCRalpha and TCRbeta carried sample barcodes and unique molecular identifiers via 5'RACE. TCRdb reanalysed the 5' RACE reads using MiXCR and keeps one entry per CDR3 protein. The sample gives under 150,000 distinct CDR3 sequences, about 24% of which show up once; approximately 41% is in the top ten. Ten or more counts support this clonotype. Its target is not known. CDR1 MDHEN and CDR2 SYDVKM come from the germline V gene. V was trimmed by 3 bases and J by 6 bases, leaving 12 bases between them. This CDR3 is 14 amino acids long. The TCR was taken from a man between 18 and 35 years old who had mild COVID-19 (a few samples of this study predate the infection). Cell type and time point are not known. What was sequenced was PBMCs or a T cell subset sorted from them (not recorded which). This chain joins TRBV28 and TRBJ2-1, with unresolved D. The CDR3 loop is CASSLSRAGNEQFF. CDR3 in DNA: TGTGCCAGCAGTTTGTCACGTGCCGGCAATGAGCAGTTCTTC. The variable domain in full, completed from reference TRBV28 and TRBJ2-1, reads DVKVTQSSRYLVKRTGEKVFLECVQDMDHENMFWYRQDPGLGLRLIYFSYDVKMKEKGDIPEGYSVSREKKERFSLILESASTNQTSMYLCASSLSRAGNEQFFGPGTRLTVL.